This TCR beta chain originates from a study of identical twins. Study findings and constraints: Models, which agreed with sharing between unrelated individuals, nonetheless underestimated the out-of-frame TCR alpha sharing seen in monozygotic twins. Clonotypes of the beta chain that were abundant in cord blood carried fewer insertions (memory repertoires showed none).

CDR1 is SGDLS and CDR2 is YYNGEE in the germline V gene. CDR3 size: 15 residues. Deletions cut 0 bases from V and 3 bases from J, with 12 bases between. The sample holds a few counts of this clonotype. No antigen is known for it. Via MiXCR, TCRdb re-called the 5' RACE reads, giving one row per CDR3 protein. Of 450,000 or so distinct CDR3 sequences in the sample, 24% were seen once. The sample also formed part of further work on T cells expressing NK-cell markers.

The sequenced sample was CD4+ T cells sorted from blood. The origin of this receptor is a woman younger than 35 in good health. The V and J genes are TRBV9 and TRBJ1-1; no firm D call. The CDR3 nucleotides read TGTGCCAGCAGCGTAGCTGGTAACGAGTACACTGAAGCTTTCTTT. Translation: CASSVAGNEYTEAFF.